The 10 T cell receptor beta chains listed next were all sequenced from one sample in a study of blood T cell repertoires in COVID-19. Data came from immunoSEQ multiplex PCR; TCRdb stores just in-frame clones and leaves some out. Among about 71,000 clones listed, over 75% were seen once. The material sequenced was peripheral blood. The receptors derive from a man aged 45-60 years with acute or convalescent COVID-19.

V and J are TRBV3-1 (or the pseudogene TRBV3-2) and TRBJ2-3, with D possibly being TRBD2 (5 bases). Germline loops: CDR1 LGHDT, CDR2 YNNKEL (reference sequence). Between the trimmed V and J ends, which lost 6 bases and 1 base, there was a span of 11 bases. The CDR3 is made up of 14 amino acids. CDR3 bases: TGTGCCAGCAGGAGAGGAGGCGGCACAGATACGCAGTATTTT. Protein: CASRRGGGTDTQYF.

The chain has TRBV18 and TRBJ2-1, with 7 bases aligning to TRBD2. Germline lookup yields CDR1 KGHSH and CDR2 LQKENI. The CDR3 extends over 16 amino acids. J gave up 8 bases and V 0 bases, and 10 bases lay outside the gene matches. The CDR3 region is CASSPPSGEGRDEQFF. The CDR3 DNA is TGTGCCAGCTCACCACCGTCGGGGGAGGGTCGGGATGAGCAGTTCTTC.

The chain has TRBV6-5 and TRBJ2-1; 7 bases are a match to TRBD2. The germline gives CDR1 MNHEY, CDR2 SVGAGI. The V segment lost 7 bases and the J segment 3 bases; nucleotides outside the gene matches: 6. This CDR3 is built from 14 residues. The CDR3 nucleotides read TGTGCCAGCACCCAAACTAGCGACTACAATGAGCAGTTCTTC. Protein sequence: CASTQTSDYNEQFF.

The genes are TRBV18 and TRBJ1-1; TRBD1 matches 8 bases. The ends lost 4 bases at V and 1 base at J; junction bases unmatched: 8. Germline CDR1 is KGHSH and CDR2 is LQKENI. CDR3 size: 16 residues. The CDR3 is CASSQIRTGTNTEAFF. The CDR3 DNA sequence: TGTGCCAGCTCACAAATTCGGACAGGGACGAACACTGAAGCTTTCTTT.

This chain connects TRBV6-5 to TRBJ1-2; 8 bases map to TRBD1. J gave up 4 bases and V 6 bases, and 4 bases lay outside the gene matches. The CDR3 runs 13 residues. The germline gives CDR1 MNHEY, CDR2 SVGAGI. The DNA for the CDR3 is TGTGCCAGCAGACGACAGGGGCTCTATGGCTACACCTTC. It is translated as CASRRQGLYGYTF.

This clone showed up just once. The V gene is TRBV7-9, the J gene TRBJ2-3; 9 bases are a match to TRBD2. After removal of 7 bases from V and 4 bases from J, the junction contained 9 bases not matched to a gene. Germline CDR1 is SEHNR and CDR2 is FQNEAQ (reference sequence). The CDR3 is 15 amino acids. DNA of the CDR3: TGTGCCAGCAACCCGGGACTAGCTTTGTCAGATACGCAGTATTTT. It encodes CASNPGLALSDTQYF. Drawing the rest from reference TRBV7-9 and TRBJ2-3, the complete variable domain is DTGVSQNPRHKITKRGQNVTFRCDPISEHNRLYWYRQTLGQGPEFLTYFQNEAQLEKSRLLSDRFSAERPKGSFSTLEIQRTEQGDSAMYLCASNPGLALSDTQYFGPGTRLTVL.

The chain combines TRBV30 with TRBJ1-6; D uncertain. The CDR3 is 13 residues long. V lost 0 bases, J lost 9 bases, and 9 bases lay in between. Germline V gene data show CDR1 as GTSNPN and CDR2 as SVGIG (reference sequence). This chain's CDR3 is CAWSVQMTSPLHF. DNA for the CDR3: TGTGCCTGGAGTGTACAGATGACTTCACCCCTCCACTTT.

The chain joins TRBV28 to TRBJ1-2; D is perhaps TRBD1 (5 bases). Germline CDR1 reads MDHEN; CDR2 reads SYDVKM. CDR3 size: 14 residues. Trimming removed 2 bases from V and 8 bases from J, with 15 bases in between. The CDR3 region is CASSLGARAKGYTF. The CDR3 nucleotides read TGTGCCAGCAGTTTAGGGGCCAGGGCTAAAGGCTACACCTTC.

The chain couples TRBV18 to TRBJ2-3, with TRBD2 as a possible D gene (5 bases). V lost 0 bases, J lost 11 bases, and 9 bases lay in between. The CDR3 sequence is 12 residues long. Germline assignment: CDR1 KGHSH and CDR2 LQKENI. The chain's CDR3 is CASSPPVRVQYF. The CDR3 DNA sequence: TGTGCCAGCTCACCACCGGTGCGGGTGCAGTATTTT.

This clone was seen a single time. The rearrangement links TRBV7-9 to TRBJ2-7, with D unresolved. The CDR3 contains 11 residues. Trimming shortened V by 3 bases and J by 4 bases, and 4 bases separated the two germline ends. Germline V gene lookup returns CDR1 SEHNR and CDR2 FQNEAQ (reference sequence). CDR3 in DNA: TGTGCCAGCAGCTTCGTATACGAGCAGTACTTC. Its translation is CASSFVYEQYF.